The sequence of this TCR beta chain was determined in a study of blood T cell repertoires in COVID-19. Study-wide background: The analysed material was cDNA or gDNA that came from T cells, B-cell-depleted T cells, or PBMCs.

CDR3 length equals 15 residues. The ends lost 6 bases at V and 6 bases at J; junction bases unmatched: 10. Germline-derived CDR1 and CDR2 are KGHDR and SFDVKD. Profiling relied on immunoSEQ multiplex PCR, and the TCRdb table lists in-frame clones only, not all of them. The table records 450,000 to 500,000 clones, 80% to 90% of them present only once. The receptor's source is a human donor in a cohort sampled during active COVID-19. The source material was peripheral blood. The chain is built from TRBV24-1 and TRBJ2-1, with 7 bases lining up with TRBD2. CDR3 sequence (DNA): TGTGCCACCAGTCCACCGACTAGCCTTCCCAATGAGCAGTTCTTC. Translated, it gives CATSPPTSLPNEQFF.